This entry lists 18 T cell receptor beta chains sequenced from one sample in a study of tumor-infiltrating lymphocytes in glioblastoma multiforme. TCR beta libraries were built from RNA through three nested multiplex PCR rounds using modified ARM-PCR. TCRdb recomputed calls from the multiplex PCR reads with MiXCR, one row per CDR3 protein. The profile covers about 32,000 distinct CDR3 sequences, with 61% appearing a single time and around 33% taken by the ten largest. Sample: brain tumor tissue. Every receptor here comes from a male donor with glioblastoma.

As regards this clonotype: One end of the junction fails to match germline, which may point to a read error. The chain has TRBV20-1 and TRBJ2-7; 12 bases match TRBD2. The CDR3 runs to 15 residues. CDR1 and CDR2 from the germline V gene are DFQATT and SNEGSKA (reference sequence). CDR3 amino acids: CSAGGGLAGLYEQHF. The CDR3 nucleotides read TGCAGTGCTGGGGGGGGACTAGCGGGTCTCTACGAGCAGCACTTC.

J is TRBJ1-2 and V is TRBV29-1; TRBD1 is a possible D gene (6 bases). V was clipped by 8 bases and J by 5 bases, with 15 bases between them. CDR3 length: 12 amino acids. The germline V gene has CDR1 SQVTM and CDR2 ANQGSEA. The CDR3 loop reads CSNEQGGYGYTF. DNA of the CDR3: TGCAGCAACGAACAAGGGGGATATGGCTACACCTTC.

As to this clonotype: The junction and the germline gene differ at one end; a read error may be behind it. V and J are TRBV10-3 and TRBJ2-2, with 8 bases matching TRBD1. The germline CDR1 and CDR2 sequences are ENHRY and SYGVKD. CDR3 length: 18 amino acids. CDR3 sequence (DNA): TGTACCATCAGTGAGCCGGAGACAGGGGATCGGGGCACAGGGGAGCTGTTTTTT. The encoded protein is CTISEPETGDRGTGELFF.

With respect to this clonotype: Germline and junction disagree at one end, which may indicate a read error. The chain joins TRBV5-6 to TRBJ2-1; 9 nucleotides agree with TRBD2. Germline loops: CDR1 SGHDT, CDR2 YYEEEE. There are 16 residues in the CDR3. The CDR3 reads CAISLYKIAGENEQFF. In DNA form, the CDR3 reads TGTGCCATCAGCTTGTATAAGATAGCGGGAGAAAATGAGCAGTTCTTC.

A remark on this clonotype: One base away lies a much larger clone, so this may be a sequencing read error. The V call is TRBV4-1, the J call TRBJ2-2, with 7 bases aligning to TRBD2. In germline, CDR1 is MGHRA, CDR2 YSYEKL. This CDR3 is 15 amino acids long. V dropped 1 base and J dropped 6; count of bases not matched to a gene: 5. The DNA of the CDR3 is TGCGCCAGCAGCCAAGTCGGGGGGTTCGCCGGGGAGCTGTTTTTT. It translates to CASSQVGGFAGELFF.

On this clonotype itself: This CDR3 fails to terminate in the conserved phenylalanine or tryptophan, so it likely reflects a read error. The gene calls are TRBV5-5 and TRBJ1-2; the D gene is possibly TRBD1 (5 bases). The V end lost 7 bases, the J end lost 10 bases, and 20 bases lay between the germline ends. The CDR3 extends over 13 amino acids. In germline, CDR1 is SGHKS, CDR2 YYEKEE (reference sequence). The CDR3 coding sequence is TGTGCCAGCGGCGCCCGACAGATACAGGACTACACCCTC. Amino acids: CASGARQIQDYTL.

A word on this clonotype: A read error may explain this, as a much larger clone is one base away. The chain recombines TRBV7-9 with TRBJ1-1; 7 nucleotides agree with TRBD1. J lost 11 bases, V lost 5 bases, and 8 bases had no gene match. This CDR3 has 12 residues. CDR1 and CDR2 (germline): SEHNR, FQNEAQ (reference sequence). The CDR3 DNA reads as TGTGCCAGCAGCCGGAACGACAGGGCGGCTTTCTTT. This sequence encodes CASSRNDRAAFF.

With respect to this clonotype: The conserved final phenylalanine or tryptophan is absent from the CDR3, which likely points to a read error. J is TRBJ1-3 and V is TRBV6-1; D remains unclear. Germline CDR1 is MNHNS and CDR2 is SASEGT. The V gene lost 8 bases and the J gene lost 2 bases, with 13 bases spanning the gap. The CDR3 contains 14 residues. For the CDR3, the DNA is TGTGCCAGCGCCGCAGAGGATCCTGGAAACACCATATATCTT. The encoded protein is CASAAEDPGNTIYL.

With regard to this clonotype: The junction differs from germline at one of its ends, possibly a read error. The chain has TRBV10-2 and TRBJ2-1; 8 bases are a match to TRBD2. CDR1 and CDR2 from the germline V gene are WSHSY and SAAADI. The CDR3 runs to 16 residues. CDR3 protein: CASRNRLARTYNEQSF. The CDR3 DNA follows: TGTGCCAGCAGAAATCGACTAGCGAGGACCTACAATGAGCAGTCCTTC.

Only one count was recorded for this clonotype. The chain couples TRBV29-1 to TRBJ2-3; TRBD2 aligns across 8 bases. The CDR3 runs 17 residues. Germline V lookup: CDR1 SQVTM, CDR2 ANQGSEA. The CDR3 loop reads CRVAGRPFVRFPDTQYF. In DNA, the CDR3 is TGCAGAGTAGCGGGAAGGCCTTTTGTCCGATTCCCAGATACGCAGTATTTT.

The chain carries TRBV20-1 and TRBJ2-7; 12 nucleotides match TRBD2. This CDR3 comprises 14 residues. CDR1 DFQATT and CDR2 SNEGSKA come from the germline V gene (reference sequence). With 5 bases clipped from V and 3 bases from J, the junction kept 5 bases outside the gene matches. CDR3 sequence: CSAPLAGGFYEQYF. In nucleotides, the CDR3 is TGCAGTGCTCCCCTAGCGGGAGGGTTCTACGAGCAGTACTTC.

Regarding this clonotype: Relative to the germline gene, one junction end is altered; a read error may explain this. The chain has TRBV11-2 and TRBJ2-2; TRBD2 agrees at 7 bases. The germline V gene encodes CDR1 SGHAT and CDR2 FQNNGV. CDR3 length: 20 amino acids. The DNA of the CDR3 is TGTGCTAGCACCCCCTCATTCGGCCAAGGGCTAGCGGTGAACACCGGGGAGCCGTTTTTT. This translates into CASTPSFGQGLAVNTGEPFF.

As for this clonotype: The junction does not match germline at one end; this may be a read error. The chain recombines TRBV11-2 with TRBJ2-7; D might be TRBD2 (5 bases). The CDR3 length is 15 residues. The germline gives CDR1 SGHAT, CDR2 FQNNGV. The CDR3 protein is CASSFSSIALYEQYF. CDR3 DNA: TGTGCCAGCAGCTTCTCTAGCATAGCGCTATACGAGCAGTATTTC.

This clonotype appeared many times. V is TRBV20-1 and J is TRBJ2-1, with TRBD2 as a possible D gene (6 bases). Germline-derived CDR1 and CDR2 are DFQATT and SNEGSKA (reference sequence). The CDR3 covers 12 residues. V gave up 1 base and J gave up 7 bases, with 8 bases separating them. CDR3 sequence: CSARAGANEQFF. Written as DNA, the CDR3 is TGCAGTGCTAGAGCGGGAGCTAATGAGCAGTTCTTC.

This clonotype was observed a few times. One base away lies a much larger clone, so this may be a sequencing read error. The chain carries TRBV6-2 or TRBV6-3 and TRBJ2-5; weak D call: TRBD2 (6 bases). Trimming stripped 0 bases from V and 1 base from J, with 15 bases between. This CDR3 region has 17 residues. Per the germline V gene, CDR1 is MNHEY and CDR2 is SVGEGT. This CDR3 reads CASSYSGGLRGQETQYF. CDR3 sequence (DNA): TGTGCCAGCAGTTACTCTGGAGGACTAAGAGGCCAAGAGACCCAGTACTTC.

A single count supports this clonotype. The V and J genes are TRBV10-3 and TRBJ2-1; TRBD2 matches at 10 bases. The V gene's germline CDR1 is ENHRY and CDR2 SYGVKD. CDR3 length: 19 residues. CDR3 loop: CAICESTSTAGGPRNEQFF. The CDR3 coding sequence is TGTGCTATCTGTGAGTCCACCAGCACAGCGGGAGGGCCGAGGAATGAGCAGTTCTTC.

CDR3 residues: CASSPGQGYTGELFF. CDR3 nucleotides: TGTGCCAGCAGCCCGGGGCAGGGTTACACCGGGGAGCTGTTTTTT. The chain combines TRBV11-1 with TRBJ2-2, with D perhaps being TRBD1 or TRBD2 (5 bases each). Germline V CDR1 and CDR2: SGHAT, FQDESV (reference sequence). Trimming took 5 bases from V and 3 from J, leaving 13 bases between them. The CDR3 loop spans 15 amino acids.

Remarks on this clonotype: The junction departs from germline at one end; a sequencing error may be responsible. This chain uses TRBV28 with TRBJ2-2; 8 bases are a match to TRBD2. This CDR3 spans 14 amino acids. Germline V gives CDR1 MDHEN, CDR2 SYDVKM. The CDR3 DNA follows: TGTGCCAGCGGGGGACTAGTGGTATCCGGGGAGCTGTCTTTT. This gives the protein CASGGLVVSGELSF.